Following are 18 T cell receptor beta chains from one sample sequenced in a study of cytomegalovirus exposure and HLA in healthy donors (TCRdb year 2017). Library preparation employed the immunoSEQ multiplex PCR assay. For the multiplex PCR, a mixture combining 60 forward primers for TCR Vbeta segments and 13 reverse primers for TCR Jbeta segments was used. TCRdb retrieved this table from immuneACCESS and kept in-frame rearrangements only. Not all clones are present; in checked studies, unresolved V genes account for under half, and no reason is known for the remainder. The sample's table lists a count of 60,000 to 70,000 clones. Approximately 5% of the sample lies in the top ten. Sequenced: PBMCs. These receptors were taken from a man aged 25-45 years in good health and CMV-seropositive.

The rearrangement joins TRBV6-1 to TRBJ1-1, with unresolved D. Between the trimmed V and J ends, which lost 7 bases and 3 bases, there was a span of 9 bases. The CDR3 runs to 12 residues. Germline CDR1 MNHNS, CDR2 SASEGT. The CDR3 bases are TGTGCCAGCACTGGCCAGTACACTGAAGCTTTCTTT. Encoded protein: CASTGQYTEAFF.

The chain has TRBV2 and TRBJ1-5, with D tentatively TRBD1 (6 bases). CDR1 SNHLY and CDR2 FYNNEI come from the germline V gene. This CDR3 has 14 amino acids. The V and J ends lost 4 bases and 6 bases respectively, with 13 bases between them. The chain's CDR3 is CASSVDRWGQPQHF. CDR3 DNA: TGTGCCAGCAGTGTGGACAGATGGGGTCAGCCCCAGCATTTT.

The chain couples TRBV11-2 to TRBJ2-1, with D maybe TRBD1 (6 bases). This CDR3 has 15 amino acids. Germline CDR1 and CDR2: SGHAT and FQNNGV. V was cut by 5 bases and J by 2 bases, with 13 bases left in between. The CDR3: CASSPVRTAYNEQFF. The CDR3, as DNA: TGTGCCAGCAGCCCCGTCCGGACAGCCTACAATGAGCAGTTCTTC.

This CDR3 is CAWSWRSGMSSYEQYF. For the CDR3, the DNA is TGTGCCTGGAGTTGGCGGAGCGGGATGAGCTCCTACGAGCAGTACTTC. J is TRBJ2-7 and V is TRBV30; 7 nucleotides align to TRBD2. V was clipped by 2 bases and J by 0 bases; unmatched bases: 10. The germline V gene encodes CDR1 GTSNPN and CDR2 SVGIG (reference sequence). The CDR3 spans 16 residues.

V is TRBV5-1 and J is TRBJ2-7; TRBD1 matches 9 bases. The junction had 14 bases not matched to a gene; V was cut back by 4 bases and J by 9 bases. This CDR3 spans 15 amino acids. Germline-derived CDR1 and CDR2 are SGHRS and YFSETQ. The CDR3 sequence is CASSRQGQGSMGQYF. DNA of the CDR3: TGCGCCAGCAGCCGACAGGGACAGGGTTCTATGGGGCAGTACTTC.

The chain recombines TRBV6-5 with TRBJ1-1; 8 nucleotides line up with TRBD1. With 2 bases clipped from V and 6 bases from J, the junction kept 2 bases outside the gene matches. This CDR3 is 13 amino acids long. Germline CDR1 and CDR2: MNHEY and SVGAGI. CDR3 sequence reads: CASSYNRGAEAFF. The CDR3 region has the DNA TGTGCCAGCAGTTACAACAGGGGGGCTGAAGCTTTCTTT.

A remark on this clone: Germline is not matched at one junction end, which may reflect a read error. V usage is TRBV5-1 and J usage is TRBJ2-7, with a tentative D call TRBD1 (7 bases). The CDR3 sequence is 14 residues long. Germline values: CDR1 SGHRS, CDR2 YFSETQ. The CDR3 region has the DNA TGCGCCAGCAGCTTGGCGGTAGGGGGCGGGGAGCAGTCCTTC. Its translation: CASSLAVGGGEQSF.

This rearrangement joins TRBV13 to TRBJ2-2, with D perhaps matching TRBD2 (5 bases). CDR1 is PRHDT and CDR2 is FYEKMQ in the germline V gene (reference sequence). The CDR3 spans 15 residues. V was trimmed by 4 bases and J by 1 base, leaving 10 bases between them. CDR3 region: CASSSAGVNTGELFF. In DNA form, the CDR3 reads TGTGCCAGCAGCTCCGCGGGTGTGAACACCGGGGAGCTGTTTTTT.

This sequence joins TRBV19 and TRBJ1-5; TRBD1 is a possible D gene (5 bases). The CDR3 consists of 14 residues. Trimming cost V 7 bases and J 6 bases, with 16 bases left between them. Germline V gene lookup returns CDR1 LNHDA and CDR2 SQIVND (reference sequence). CDR3: CASTKDRGVQPQHF. CDR3 coding DNA: TGTGCCAGTACCAAAGATAGGGGTGTTCAGCCCCAGCATTTT. Full variable domain (rest looked up from reference TRBV19 and TRBJ1-5): DGGITQSPKYLFRKEGQNVTLSCEQNLNHDAMYWYRQDPGQGLRLIYYSQIVNDFQKGDIAEGYSVSREKKESFPLTVTSAQKNPTAFYLCASTKDRGVQPQHFGDGTRLSIL.

The V gene is TRBV2, the J gene TRBJ1-2; no definite D call. CDR3 length: 12 residues. V shed 9 bases and J shed 2 bases, with 10 bases lying between them. Germline lookup yields CDR1 SNHLY and CDR2 FYNNEI. CDR3 protein: CARLDTNYGYTF. In DNA, the CDR3 is TGTGCCAGGCTTGACACGAACTATGGCTACACCTTC.

The chain is built from TRBV6-1 and TRBJ1-5, with D possibly matching TRBD1 (5 bases). CDR3 length: 14 amino acids. The V end was cut by 6 bases, the J end by 0 bases, with 9 bases between. In germline, CDR1 is MNHNS, CDR2 SASEGT. This CDR3 reads CASRLGGSNQPQHF. The CDR3 region has the DNA TGTGCCAGCAGACTGGGGGGTAGCAATCAGCCCCAGCATTTT.

This chain connects TRBV5-1 to TRBJ2-7, with D tentatively TRBD2 (5 bases). Per the germline V gene, CDR1 is SGHRS and CDR2 is YFSETQ. The ends were cut back, 4 bases at V and 4 bases at J, with 12 bases in the middle. The CDR3 loop spans 13 amino acids. The CDR3, as DNA: TGCGCCAGCAGCCTCCGCCCGGGATACGAGCAGTACTTC. This gives the protein CASSLRPGYEQYF.

The chain employs TRBV4-2 and TRBJ1-4, with 7 positions matching TRBD1. Germline V CDR1 and CDR2: LGHNA, YNFKEQ. CDR3 size: 14 residues. The ends lost 1 base at V and 7 bases at J; junction bases unmatched: 3. CDR3 in amino acids: CASSQGDSGEKLFF. In DNA, the CDR3 is TGTGCCAGCAGCCAAGGGGACAGCGGTGAAAAACTGTTTTTT.

Note on this clone: At one boundary the junction diverges from the germline segment, which might be a read error. This chain connects TRBV30 to TRBJ1-1, with a possible D match to TRBD1 (5 bases). This CDR3 has 11 amino acids. CDR1 is GTSNPN and CDR2 is SVGIG in the germline V gene (reference sequence). The CDR3 here is CAWGTRAEDFF. CDR3 DNA: TGTGCCTGGGGAACCAGGGCCGAAGATTTCTTT.

A word on this clone: The same CDR3 is also encoded by other DNA sequences in this sample. This chain's CDR3 is CASSSRQADTEAFF. Written as DNA, the CDR3 is TGTGCCAGCAGTTCCCGACAGGCCGACACTGAAGCTTTCTTT. The V gene is TRBV6-6, the J gene TRBJ1-1, with a tentative D call TRBD1 (6 bases). CDR3 length: 14 amino acids. Deletions cut 4 bases from V and 3 bases from J, with 12 bases between. The V gene's germline CDR1 is MNHNY and CDR2 SVGAGI (reference sequence).

V is TRBV10-3 and J is TRBJ2-7, with TRBD2 identical over 8 bases. After removal of 3 bases from V and 4 bases from J, the junction contained 5 bases not matched to a gene. The CDR3 consists of 14 residues. Germline V CDR1 and CDR2: ENHRY, SYGVKD. The CDR3 DNA reads as TGTGCCATCAGTGATAACGGGGGGGCTTACGAGCAGTACTTC. This encodes CAISDNGGAYEQYF.

This rearrangement joins TRBV5-1 to TRBJ1-1; possible D gene TRBD1, 6 bases. Per germline, CDR1 SGHRS and CDR2 YFSETQ. The V and J ends lost 4 bases and 0 bases respectively, with 25 bases between them. The CDR3 totals 19 residues. The CDR3 DNA reads TGCGCCAGCAGCCCAACCGTGGGACAACGGGAGGGGTTGAACACTGAAGCTTTCTTT. Translating it yields CASSPTVGQREGLNTEAFF.

The V and J genes are TRBV7-9 and TRBJ2-2; 9 nucleotides agree with TRBD1. CDR1 is SEHNR, CDR2 FQNEAQ, per germline (reference sequence). V lost 5 bases and J lost 6; bases outside the gene matches: 7. The CDR3 is 15 residues long. CDR3 sequence (DNA): TGTGCCAGCAGCGGCAACAGGGGGCGGTCCGGGGAGCTGTTTTTT. Translating it yields CASSGNRGRSGELFF. Looking up the rest from reference TRBV7-9 and TRBJ2-2 gives the full variable domain: DTGVSQNPRHKITKRGQNVTFRCDPISEHNRLYWYRQTLGQGPEFLTYFQNEAQLEKSRLLSDRFSAERPKGSFSTLEIQRTEQGDSAMYLCASSGNRGRSGELFFGEGSRLTVL.